Sequencing of this TCR beta chain was carried out in a study of vaccination effects on CD4 cells after COVID-19. For the study at large: Either the mRNA-1273 or the BNT162b2 vaccine was given to participants as two doses.

Trimming removed 4 bases at V and 3 bases at J, with 12 bases between. Germline V lookup: CDR1 SGHRS, CDR2 YFSETQ. There are 14 residues in the CDR3. Antigen-specific CD4+ T cell clonotypes were called by their expansion after viral peptide-pool culture in ViraFEST. Once cultured for nine to ten days, the cells underwent separation to obtain CD4+ T cells. The person acquired a PCR-confirmed SARS-CoV-2 infection between March and December 2020. Libraries were prepared by immunoSEQ multiplex PCR; TCRdb keeps only in-frame clonotypes and omits some of them. Of approximately 26,000 clones in the sample, roughly two thirds were seen once. Regarding this clone: No antigen is known for it.

The sequence came from a human donor who had a prior SARS-CoV-2 infection. The J gene is TRBJ2-3, the V gene TRBV5-1, with D perhaps being TRBD1 or TRBD2 (5 bases each). Sequenced material: CD4+ T cells from PBMCs cultured with SARS-CoV-2 spike peptides, taken before COVID-19 vaccination. CDR3 nucleotide sequence: TGCGCCAGCAGCGCCCGGGACGCTACAGATACGCAGTATTTT. Residues: CASSARDATDTQYF.